Listed below are T cell receptor beta chains from one sample, sequenced in a study of shared clonotypes between healthy human individuals. This table comes from immunoSEQ multiplex PCR, and its TCRdb copy is limited to in-frame clones, with some not included. Among about 2.4 million clones listed, approximately 92% were seen once. The sample comprised naive CD4+ T cells sorted from blood. All receptors come from a man aged 18 to 30 in good health. Both conserved end residues are trimmed from each CDR3. The order of the fields is clone size, J gene, V gene, CDR3 protein. For some rows the clone size is stated as once, few or many, or as a class when expanded; others skip it.

. TRBJ1-1 TRBV6-5 ASSPTGHPGAF
. TRBJ1-5 TRBV5-1 ASSLDSNGNQPQH
. TRBJ2-3 TRBV30 AGGMDTQY
. TRBJ2-3 TRBV6-5 ASSYPQDTSTDTQY
. TRBJ2-1 TRBV20-1 SAQEAGEQF
. TRBJ1-1 TRBV7-9 ASSLNPGQFRDTEAF
. TRBJ1-6 TRBV7-8 ASKQGNYNSPLH
. TRBJ1-2 TRBV6-5 ASSRGDRDYGYT
. TRBJ2-3 TRBV25-1 ASRPAGGITDTQY
. TRBJ2-5 TRBV4-3 ASSQDAAVQTQY
once TRBJ2-5 TRBV9 ASSVASARETQY
. TRBJ2-7 TRBV20-1 SARDASTQY
. TRBJ1-2 TRBV28 ASRPRNYGYT
. TRBJ2-3 TRBV29-1 SAERTSTDTQY
. TRBJ1-4 TRBV5-4 ASSSPDEKLF
once TRBJ2-1 TRBV28 ASSIPPHNEQF
. TRBJ2-7 TRBV4-1 ASSSPVVGEQY
. TRBJ1-3 TRBV9 ASSVATGQGARNTIY
. TRBJ1-4 TRBV28 ASRGLEQGKLF
. TRBJ1-2 TRBV19 ASSSPDLSYT
. TRBJ2-2 TRBV30 ACRSGTGITGELF
. TRBJ1-5 TRBV29-1 SVGTANQPQH
. TRBJ2-7 TRBV5-5 ASSAPGTNEQY
. TRBJ1-6 TRBV4-1 ASSQGLVGNSPLH
few TRBJ1-2 TRBV14 ASSQAPGTGYGYT
. TRBJ1-2 TRBV5-4 ASSPDQGYGYT
. TRBJ1-6 TRBV7-9 ASSLSRGDSPLH
. TRBJ2-3 TRBV28 ASSSFSPGQGRDTQY
. TRBJ2-7 TRBV5-1 ASSWGIQERYYEQY
. TRBJ2-3 TRBV19 ASRDTTGPSTDTQY
once TRBJ2-2 TRBV6-6 ASSSPQGRPGELF
once TRBJ2-6 TRBV30 AWSRGPGANVLT
. TRBJ1-3 TRBV18 ASSPPTGVGNTIY
. TRBJ2-1 TRBV19 ASRSRGLAGGNEQF
. TRBJ2-2 TRBV5-1 ASSLGRTGESNTGELF
. TRBJ2-3 TRBV4-3 ASSQVALVTDTQY
. TRBJ2-3 TRBV19 ASSIGGSPLGDTQY
. TRBJ2-3 TRBV6-5 ASSYGGGATDTQY
. TRBJ1-5 TRBV12-5 ASGLVRSSRNQPQH
. TRBJ1-1 TRBV6-6 ASSYLAGRDTEAF
. TRBJ2-1 TRBV4-2 ASSQETSGGSEQF
. TRBJ2-1 TRBV5-4 ASSLVTGSYNEQF
. TRBJ1-2 TRBV5-1 ASSLEGLANYGYT
. TRBJ1-4 TRBV19 ASRGSRAPNEKLF
. TRBJ2-1 TRBV5-1 ASSPRRSGTGEQF
. TRBJ2-3 TRBV6-6 ASRRTGDTDTQY
. TRBJ2-7 TRBV6-1 ASKGGQGSYEQY
. TRBJ2-1 TRBV11-2 ASSSRGLSSYNEQF
. TRBJ2-1 TRBV11-2 ASSLVSGGPEQF
. TRBJ2-7 TRBV9 ASSAGDTHSYEQY